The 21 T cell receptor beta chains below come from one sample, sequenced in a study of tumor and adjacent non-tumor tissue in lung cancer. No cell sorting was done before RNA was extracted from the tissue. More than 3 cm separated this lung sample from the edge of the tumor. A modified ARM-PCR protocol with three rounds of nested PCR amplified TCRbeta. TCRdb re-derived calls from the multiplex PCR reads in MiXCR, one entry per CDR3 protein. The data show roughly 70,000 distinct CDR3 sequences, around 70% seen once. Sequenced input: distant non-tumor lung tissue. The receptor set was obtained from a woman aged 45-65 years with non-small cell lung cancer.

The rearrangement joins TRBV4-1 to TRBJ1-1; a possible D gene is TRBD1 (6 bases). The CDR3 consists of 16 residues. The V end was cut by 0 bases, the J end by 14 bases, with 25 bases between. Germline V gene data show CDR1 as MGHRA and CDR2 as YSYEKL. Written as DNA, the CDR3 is TGCGCCAGCAGCCAAGATTTCTACAGGGTCGGCACTCAGGCCTTCTTT. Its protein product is CASSQDFYRVGTQAFF.

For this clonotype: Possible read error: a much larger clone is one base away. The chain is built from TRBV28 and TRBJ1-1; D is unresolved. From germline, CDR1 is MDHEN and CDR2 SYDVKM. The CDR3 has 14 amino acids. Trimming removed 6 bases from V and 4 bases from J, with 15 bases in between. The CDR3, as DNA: TGTGCCAGCAGCACTTTATGGAAATCCACTGAAGCTTTCTTT. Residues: CASSTLWKSTEAFF. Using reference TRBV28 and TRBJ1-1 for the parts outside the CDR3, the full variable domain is DVKVTQSSRYLVKRTGEKVFLECVQDMDHENMFWYRQDPGLGLRLIYFSYDVKMKEKGDIPEGYSVSREKKERFSLILESASTNQTSMYLCASSTLWKSTEAFFGQGTRLTVV.

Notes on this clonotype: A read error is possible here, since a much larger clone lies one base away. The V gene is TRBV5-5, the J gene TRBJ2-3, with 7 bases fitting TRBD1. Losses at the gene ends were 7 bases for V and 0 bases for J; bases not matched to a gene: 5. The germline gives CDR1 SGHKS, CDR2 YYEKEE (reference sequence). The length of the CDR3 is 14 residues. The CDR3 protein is CASCWGQSTDTQYF. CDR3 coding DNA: TGTGCCAGCTGCTGGGGACAGAGCACAGATACGCAGTATTTT.

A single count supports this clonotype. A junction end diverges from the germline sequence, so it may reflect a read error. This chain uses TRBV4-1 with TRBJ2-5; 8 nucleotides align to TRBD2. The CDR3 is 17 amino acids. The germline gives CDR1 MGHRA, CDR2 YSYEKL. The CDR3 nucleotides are TGCGCCTACAGCCAAGGTGGCACGGGAGGGGAAAGAGAGACCAAGTACTTC. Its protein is CAYSQGGTGGERETKYF.

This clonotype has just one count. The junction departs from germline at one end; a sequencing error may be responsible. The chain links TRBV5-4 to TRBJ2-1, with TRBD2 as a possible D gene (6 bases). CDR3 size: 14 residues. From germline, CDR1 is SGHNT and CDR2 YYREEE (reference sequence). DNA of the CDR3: TGTGCCAGCGGCTTGAGGAGGACTATCAATGAGCAGTTCTTC. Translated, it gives CASGLRRTINEQFF.

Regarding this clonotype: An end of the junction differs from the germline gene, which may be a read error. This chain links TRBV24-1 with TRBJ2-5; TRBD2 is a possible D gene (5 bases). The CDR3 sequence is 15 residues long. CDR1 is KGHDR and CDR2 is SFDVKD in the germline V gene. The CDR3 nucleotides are TGTGTCACCAGTGACGGAGGTGGAATTAGTGAGACCCAGTACTTC. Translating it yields CVTSDGGGISETQYF.

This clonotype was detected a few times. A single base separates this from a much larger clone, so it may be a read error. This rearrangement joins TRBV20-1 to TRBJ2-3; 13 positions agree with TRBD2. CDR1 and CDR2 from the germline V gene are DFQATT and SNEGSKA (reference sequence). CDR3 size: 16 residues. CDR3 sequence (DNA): TGCTGTGCTAGTTTCCAGCCGGGACTAGCGGGGGATACGCAGTATTTT. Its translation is CCASFQPGLAGDTQYF.

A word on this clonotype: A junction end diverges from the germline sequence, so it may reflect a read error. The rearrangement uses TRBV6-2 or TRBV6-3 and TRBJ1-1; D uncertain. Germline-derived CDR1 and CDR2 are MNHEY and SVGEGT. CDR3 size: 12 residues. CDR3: CASTTVNTEVFF. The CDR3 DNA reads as TGTGCCAGCACTACGGTGAACACTGAAGTTTTCTTT.

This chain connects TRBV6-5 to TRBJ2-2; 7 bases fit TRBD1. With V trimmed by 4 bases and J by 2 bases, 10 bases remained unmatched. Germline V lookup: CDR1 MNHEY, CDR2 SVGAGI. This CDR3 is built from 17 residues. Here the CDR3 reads CASSSVDGTENTGELFF. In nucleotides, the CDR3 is TGTGCCAGCAGTTCCGTTGACGGGACAGAAAACACCGGGGAGCTGTTTTTT.

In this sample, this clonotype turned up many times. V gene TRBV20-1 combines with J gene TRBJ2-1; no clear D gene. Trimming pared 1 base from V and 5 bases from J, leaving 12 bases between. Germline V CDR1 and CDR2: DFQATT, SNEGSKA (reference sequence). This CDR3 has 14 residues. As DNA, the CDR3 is TGCAGTGCTAGAGTCGGCGGCGGTGACAATGAGCAGTTCTTC. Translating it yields CSARVGGGDNEQFF.

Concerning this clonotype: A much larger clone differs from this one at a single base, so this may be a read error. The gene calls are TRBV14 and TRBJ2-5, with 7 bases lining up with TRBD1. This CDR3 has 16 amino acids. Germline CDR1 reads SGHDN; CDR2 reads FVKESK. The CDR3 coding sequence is TGTGCCAGCAGCTGGACAGGCGCGGGCACCCAAGAGACCCAGCACTTC. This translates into CASSWTGAGTQETQHF.

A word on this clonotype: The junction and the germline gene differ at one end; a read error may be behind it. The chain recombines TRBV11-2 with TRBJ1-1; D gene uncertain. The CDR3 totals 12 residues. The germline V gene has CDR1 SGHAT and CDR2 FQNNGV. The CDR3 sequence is CASSLALTEAFF. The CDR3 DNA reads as TGTGCAAGCAGCTTAGCATTGACTGAAGCTTTCTTT.

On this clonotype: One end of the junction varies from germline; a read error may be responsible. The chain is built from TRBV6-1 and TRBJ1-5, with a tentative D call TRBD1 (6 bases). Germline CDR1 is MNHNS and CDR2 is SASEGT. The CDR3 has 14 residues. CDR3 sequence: CASSVYRANQSQHF. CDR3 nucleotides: TGTGCCAGCAGTGTATACAGGGCAAATCAGTCCCAGCATTTT.

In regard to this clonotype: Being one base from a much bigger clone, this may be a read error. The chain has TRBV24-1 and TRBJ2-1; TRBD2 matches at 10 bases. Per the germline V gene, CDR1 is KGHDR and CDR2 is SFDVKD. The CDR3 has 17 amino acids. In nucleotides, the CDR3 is TGTGCCACCGGTGATGTAAGCGGGAGGGCCGATATAGATGAGCAGTTCTTC. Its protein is CATGDVSGRADIDEQFF.

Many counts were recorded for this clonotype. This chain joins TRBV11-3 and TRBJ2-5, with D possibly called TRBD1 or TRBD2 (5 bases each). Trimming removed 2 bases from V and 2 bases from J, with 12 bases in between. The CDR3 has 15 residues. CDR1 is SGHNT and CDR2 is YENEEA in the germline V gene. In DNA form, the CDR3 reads TGTGCCAGCAGCTTAACCGGGACGAGTCAAGAGACCCAGTACTTC. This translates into CASSLTGTSQETQYF.

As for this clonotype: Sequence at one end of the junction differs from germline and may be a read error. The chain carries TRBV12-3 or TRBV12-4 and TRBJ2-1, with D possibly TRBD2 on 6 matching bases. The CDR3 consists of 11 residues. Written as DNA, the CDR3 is TGTGTCAGCGGTCGGGACTCCTTCCAGTTCTTC. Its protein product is CVSGRDSFQFF.

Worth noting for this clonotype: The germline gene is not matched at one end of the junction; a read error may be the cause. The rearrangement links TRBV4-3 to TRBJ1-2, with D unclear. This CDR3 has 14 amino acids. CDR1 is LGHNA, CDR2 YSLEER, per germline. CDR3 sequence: CASSQKISNYGYTF. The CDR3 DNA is TGTGCCAGCAGCCAAAAAATCTCTAACTATGGCTACACCTTC.

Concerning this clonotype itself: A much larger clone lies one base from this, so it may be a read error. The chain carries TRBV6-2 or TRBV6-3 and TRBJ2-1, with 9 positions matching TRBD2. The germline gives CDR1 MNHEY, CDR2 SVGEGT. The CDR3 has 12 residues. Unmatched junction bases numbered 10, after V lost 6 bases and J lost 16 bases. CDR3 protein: CASRNPSGKVFF. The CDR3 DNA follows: TGTGCCAGCAGAAACCCTAGCGGGAAGGTTTTCTTC.

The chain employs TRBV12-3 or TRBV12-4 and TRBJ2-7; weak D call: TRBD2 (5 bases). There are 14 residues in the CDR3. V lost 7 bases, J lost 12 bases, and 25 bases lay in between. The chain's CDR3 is CASTLQGNTGLSYF. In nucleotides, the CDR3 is TGTGCCAGCACCTTACAAGGGAACACGGGATTATCGTACTTC.

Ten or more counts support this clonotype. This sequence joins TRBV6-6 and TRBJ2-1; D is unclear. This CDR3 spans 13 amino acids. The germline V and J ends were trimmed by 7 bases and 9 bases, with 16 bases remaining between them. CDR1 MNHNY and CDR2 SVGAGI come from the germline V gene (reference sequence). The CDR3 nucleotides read TGTGCCAGCACCCAGACCCTTCTGAGTGAGCAGTTCTTC. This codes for CASTQTLLSEQFF.

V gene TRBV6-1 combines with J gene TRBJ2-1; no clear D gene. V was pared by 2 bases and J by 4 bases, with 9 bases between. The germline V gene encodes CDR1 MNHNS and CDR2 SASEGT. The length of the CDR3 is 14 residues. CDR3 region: CASSEWVVYNEQFF. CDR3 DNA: TGTGCCAGCAGTGAATGGGTAGTATACAATGAGCAGTTCTTC.